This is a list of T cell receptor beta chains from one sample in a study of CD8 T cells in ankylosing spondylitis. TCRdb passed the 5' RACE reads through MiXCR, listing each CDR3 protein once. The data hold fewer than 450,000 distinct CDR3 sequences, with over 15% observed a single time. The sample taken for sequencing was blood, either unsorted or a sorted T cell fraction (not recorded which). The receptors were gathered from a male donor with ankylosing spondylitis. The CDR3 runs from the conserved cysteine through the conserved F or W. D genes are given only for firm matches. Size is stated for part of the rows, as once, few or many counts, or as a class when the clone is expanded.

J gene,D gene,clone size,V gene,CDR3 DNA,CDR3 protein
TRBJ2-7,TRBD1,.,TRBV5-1,TGCGCCAGCCTCCCGGGACAGGGGGCAGGTGAGCAGTACTTC,CASLPGQGAGEQYF
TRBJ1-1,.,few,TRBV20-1,TGCAGTGCTCCCCGGGAGGGGGGACTGAACACTGAAGCTTTCTTT,CSAPREGGLNTEAFF
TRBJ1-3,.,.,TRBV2,TGTGCCAGCCTTGAGCGGATCTCTGGAAACACCATATATTTT,CASLERISGNTIYF
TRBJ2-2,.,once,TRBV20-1,TGCAGTGCTAAAGCCCGACGTACGGGAGCCCTGAACACCGGGGAGCTGTTTTTT,CSAKARRTGALNTGELFF
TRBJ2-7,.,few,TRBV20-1,TGCAGTGCTAGTTCGCGGGAAGGACACTACGAGCAGTACTTC,CSASSREGHYEQYF
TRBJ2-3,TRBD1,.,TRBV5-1,TGCGCCAGCAGCTTGTTTCTAGGACAGGGAAGGGATACGCAGTATTTT,CASSLFLGQGRDTQYF
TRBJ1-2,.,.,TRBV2,TGTGCCAGCAGTGACCAGGGGTTCAATGGCTACACCTTC,CASSDQGFNGYTF
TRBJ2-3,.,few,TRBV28,TGTGCTTGGGGGAGCACAGATACGCAGTATTTT,CAWGSTDTQYF
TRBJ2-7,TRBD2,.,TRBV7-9,TGTGCCAGCAGCACACAAGGGGCGGGAGGTTCGGGCGAGCAGTACTTC,CASSTQGAGGSGEQYF
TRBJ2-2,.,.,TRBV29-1,TGCAGCGTTCTGGGGCAGAAAGCCGGGGAGCTGTTTTTT,CSVLGQKAGELFF
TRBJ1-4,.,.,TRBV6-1,TGTGCCAGCAGCCCCTCGTGGACTAATGAAAAACTGTTTTTT,CASSPSWTNEKLFF
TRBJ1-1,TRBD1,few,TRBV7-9,TGTGCCAGCAGCTTATACAGGGGGCTCGAAGCTTTCTTT,CASSLYRGLEAFF
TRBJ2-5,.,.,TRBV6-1,TGTGCCAGCAAAGTCGGCAGGAGCCCTTCTCAAGAGACCCAGTACTTC,CASKVGRSPSQETQYF
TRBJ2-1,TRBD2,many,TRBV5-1,TGTGCCAGCAGCCGCCGGACTAGCGGGAGCAATGAGCAGTTCTTC,CASSRRTSGSNEQFF
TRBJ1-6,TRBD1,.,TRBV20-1,TGCAGTGCCTCAGGGGGCGTTGGTAATTCACCCCTCCACTTT,CSASGGVGNSPLHF
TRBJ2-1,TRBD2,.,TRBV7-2,TGTGCCAGCAGCTTGACTAGCGGGGCGGGGAATGAGCAGTTCTTC,CASSLTSGAGNEQFF
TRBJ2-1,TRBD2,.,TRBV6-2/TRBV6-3,TGTGCCAGCAGTTATTCAGCGGGAAGGAGGAATGAGCAGTTCTTC,CASSYSAGRRNEQFF
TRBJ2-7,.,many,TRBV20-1,TGCAGTGCTAGATCTGGACTTACGGCCTACGAGCAGTACTTC,CSARSGLTAYEQYF
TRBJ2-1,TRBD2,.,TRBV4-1,TGCGCCAGCGGCCTAGCGGGGGTGCTCAATGAGCAGTTCTTC,CASGLAGVLNEQFF
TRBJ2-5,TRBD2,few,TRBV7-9,TGTGCCAGCAGCACAGCGGGAGTAGCTCGAGAGACCCAGTACTTC,CASSTAGVARETQYF
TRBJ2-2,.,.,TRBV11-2,TGTGCCAGCAGCTTAGCCCCAAGGGGGGAGCTGTTTTTT,CASSLAPRGELFF
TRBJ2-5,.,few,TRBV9,TGTGCCAGCAGCGTCGGACAGATGAGTGAGACCCAGTACTTC,CASSVGQMSETQYF
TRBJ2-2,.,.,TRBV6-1,TGTGCCAGTGCCAGGGCAGGGTTAGAAACCGGGGAGCTGTTTTTT,CASARAGLETGELFF
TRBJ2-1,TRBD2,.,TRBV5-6,TGTGCCAGCAGCTCCCTTTTAAGTGGGCGGGAGGACAATGAGCAGTTCTTC,CASSSLLSGREDNEQFF
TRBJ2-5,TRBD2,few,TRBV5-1,TGCGCCAGCAGCTCTCGGGGACTAGCGGGAGTGCAAGAGACCCAGTACTTC,CASSSRGLAGVQETQYF
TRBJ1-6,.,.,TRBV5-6,TGTGCCAGCAGCCTGGGGGGAGCCGGTAGCTCCTATAATTCACCCCTCCACTTT,CASSLGGAGSSYNSPLHF
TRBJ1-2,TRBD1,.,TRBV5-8,TGTGCCAGCAGCAGGGGACAGGGGCTCTACTATGGCTACACCTTC,CASSRGQGLYYGYTF
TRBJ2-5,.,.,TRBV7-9,TGTGCCAGCAGCTTATCGAAGGGGGACCAAGAGACCCAGTACTTC,CASSLSKGDQETQYF
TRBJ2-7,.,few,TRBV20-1,TGCAGTGCTAGTGCAACAGGACCCTACGAGCAGTACTTC,CSASATGPYEQYF
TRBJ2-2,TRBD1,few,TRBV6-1,TGTGCCAGCAGCCGACAGGGGGCCCTATCCGGGGAGCTGTTTTTT,CASSRQGALSGELFF
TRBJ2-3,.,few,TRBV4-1,TGCGCCAGCAGCCAGGGGGGGGACAGCCGCACAGATACGCAGTATTTT,CASSQGGDSRTDTQYF
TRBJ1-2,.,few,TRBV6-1,TGTGCCAGCAGTCCGTGGGGGGAGAGGGATGGCTACACCTTC,CASSPWGERDGYTF
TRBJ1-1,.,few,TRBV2,TGTGCCACCCGGACAGACAAAATGAACACTGAAGCTTTCTTT,CATRTDKMNTEAFF
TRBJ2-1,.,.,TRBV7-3,TGTGCCAGCGGCCGGGGACTGGATGAGCAGTTCTTC,CASGRGLDEQFF
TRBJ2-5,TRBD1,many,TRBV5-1,TGCGCCAGCAGCAGCGGACAGGGCCAAGAGACCCAGTACTTC,CASSSGQGQETQYF
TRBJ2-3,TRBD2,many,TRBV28,TGTGCCAGCAGTGACCCCAGCGGGAAGTCGGATACGCAGTATTTT,CASSDPSGKSDTQYF
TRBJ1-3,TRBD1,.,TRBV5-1,TGCGCCAGCAGCCCGAACTACGACCAGGGGGCGCGAGGAAACACCATATATTTT,CASSPNYDQGARGNTIYF
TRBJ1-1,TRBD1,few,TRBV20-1,TGCAGTGCTAGACCTGACAGGGGGGTCGGTGAAGCTTTCTTT,CSARPDRGVGEAFF
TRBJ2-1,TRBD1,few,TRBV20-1,TGCAGTGCTAGAAGACAGGGCCGCTACAATGAGCAGTTCTTC,CSARRQGRYNEQFF
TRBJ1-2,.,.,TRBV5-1,TGCGCCAGCACCCAGGCTCCTAACTATGGCTACACCTTC,CASTQAPNYGYTF
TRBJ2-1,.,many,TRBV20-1,TGCAGTGCTAGAGTGTCGCGGGATGAGCAGTTCTTC,CSARVSRDEQFF
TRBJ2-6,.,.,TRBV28,TGTGCCAAAAGTAGATCTGGGGCCAACGTCCTGACTTTC,CAKSRSGANVLTF
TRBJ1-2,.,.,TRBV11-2,TGTGCCAGCAGGCCGATTCAGGGTGGCTTCCGCGGCTACACCTTC,CASRPIQGGFRGYTF